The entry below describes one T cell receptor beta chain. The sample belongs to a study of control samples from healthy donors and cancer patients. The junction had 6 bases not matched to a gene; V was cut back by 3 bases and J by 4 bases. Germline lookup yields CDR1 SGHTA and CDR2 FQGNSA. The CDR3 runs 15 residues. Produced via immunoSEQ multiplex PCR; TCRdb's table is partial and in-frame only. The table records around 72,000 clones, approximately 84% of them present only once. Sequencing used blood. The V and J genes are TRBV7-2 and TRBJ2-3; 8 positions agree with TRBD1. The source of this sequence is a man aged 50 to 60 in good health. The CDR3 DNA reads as TGTGCCAGCAGCTTCCAGGGGGCGCCGGCAGATACGCAGTATTTT. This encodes CASSFQGAPADTQYF.